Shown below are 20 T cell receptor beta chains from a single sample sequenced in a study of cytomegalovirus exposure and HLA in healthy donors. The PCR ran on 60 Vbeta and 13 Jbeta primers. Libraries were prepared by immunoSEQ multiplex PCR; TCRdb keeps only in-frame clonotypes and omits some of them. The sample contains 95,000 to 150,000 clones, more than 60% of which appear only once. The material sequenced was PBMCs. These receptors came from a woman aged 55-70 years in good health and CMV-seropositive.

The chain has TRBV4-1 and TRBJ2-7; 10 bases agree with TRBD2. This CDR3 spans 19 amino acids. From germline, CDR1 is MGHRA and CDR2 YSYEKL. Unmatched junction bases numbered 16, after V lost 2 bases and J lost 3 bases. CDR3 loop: CASSQFLASGSRPDYEQYF. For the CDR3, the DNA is TGCGCCAGCAGCCAATTTTTGGCTAGCGGGAGTCGACCTGACTACGAGCAGTACTTC.

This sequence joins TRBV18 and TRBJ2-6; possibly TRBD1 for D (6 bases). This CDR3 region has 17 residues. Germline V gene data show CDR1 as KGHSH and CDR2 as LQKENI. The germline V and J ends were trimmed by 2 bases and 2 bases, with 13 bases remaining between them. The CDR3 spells CASSPITGQAGANVLTF. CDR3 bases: TGTGCCAGCTCACCAATTACAGGGCAGGCTGGGGCCAACGTCCTGACTTTC.

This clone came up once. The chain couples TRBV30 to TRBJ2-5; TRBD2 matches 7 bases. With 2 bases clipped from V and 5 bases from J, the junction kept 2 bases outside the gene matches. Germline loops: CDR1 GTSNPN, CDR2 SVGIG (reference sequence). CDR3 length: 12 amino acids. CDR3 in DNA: TGTGCCTGGAGTTGGGGGGGGGAGACCCAGTACTTC. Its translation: CAWSWGGETQYF.

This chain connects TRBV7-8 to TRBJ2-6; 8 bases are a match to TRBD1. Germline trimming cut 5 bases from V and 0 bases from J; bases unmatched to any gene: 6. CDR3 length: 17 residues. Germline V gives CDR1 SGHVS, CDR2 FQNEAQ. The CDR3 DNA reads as TGTGCCAGCAGCGTCCGGACAGGGTCCTCTGGGGCCAACGTCCTGACTTTC. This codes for CASSVRTGSSGANVLTF.

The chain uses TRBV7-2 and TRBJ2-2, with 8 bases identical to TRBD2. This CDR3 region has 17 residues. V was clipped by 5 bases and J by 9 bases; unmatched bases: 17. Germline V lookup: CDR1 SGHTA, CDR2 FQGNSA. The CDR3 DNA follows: TGTGCCAGCAGCAAAGGCGGGGCGGGGGGCCTGAGTAGGGAGCTGTTTTTT. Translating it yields CASSKGGAGGLSRELFF.

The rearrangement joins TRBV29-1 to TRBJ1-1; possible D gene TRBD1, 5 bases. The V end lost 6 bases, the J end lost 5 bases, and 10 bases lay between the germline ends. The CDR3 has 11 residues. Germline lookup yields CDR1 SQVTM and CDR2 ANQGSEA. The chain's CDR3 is CSVQRGTEAFF. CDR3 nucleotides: TGCAGCGTCCAACGGGGGACTGAAGCTTTCTTT.

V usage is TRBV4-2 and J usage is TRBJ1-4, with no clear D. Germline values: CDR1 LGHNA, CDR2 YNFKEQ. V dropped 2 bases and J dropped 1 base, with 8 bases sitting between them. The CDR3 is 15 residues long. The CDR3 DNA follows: TGTGCCAGCAGCCAATTAGAGGGAACTAATGAAAAACTGTTTTTT. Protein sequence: CASSQLEGTNEKLFF.

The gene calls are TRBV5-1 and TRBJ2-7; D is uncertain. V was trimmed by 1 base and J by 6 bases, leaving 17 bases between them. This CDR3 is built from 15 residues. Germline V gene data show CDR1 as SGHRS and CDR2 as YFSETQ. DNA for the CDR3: TGCGCCAGCAGCTTGAAGCCGGCAACACCGGGCGAGCAGTACTTC. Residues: CASSLKPATPGEQYF.

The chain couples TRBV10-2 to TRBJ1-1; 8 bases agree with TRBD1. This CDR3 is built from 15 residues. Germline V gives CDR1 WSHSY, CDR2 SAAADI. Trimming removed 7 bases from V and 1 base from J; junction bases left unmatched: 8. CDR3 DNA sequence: TGCGCCAGCAAAGCCGACAGGGGCAGGAACACTGAAGCTTTCTTT. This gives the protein CASKADRGRNTEAFF.

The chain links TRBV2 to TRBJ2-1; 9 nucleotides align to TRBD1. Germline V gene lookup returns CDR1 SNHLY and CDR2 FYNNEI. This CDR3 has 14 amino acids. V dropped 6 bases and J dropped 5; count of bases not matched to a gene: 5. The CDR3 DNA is TGTGCCAGCAGGGCCGGGACAGGGCACAATGAGCAGTTCTTC. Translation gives CASRAGTGHNEQFF.

In nucleotides, the CDR3 is TGCGCCAGCAGCAGCCGAGGGACAACTAATGAAAAACTGTTTTTT. Its translation is CASSSRGTTNEKLFF. This rearrangement joins TRBV5-1 to TRBJ1-4; no clear D gene. Per germline, CDR1 SGHRS and CDR2 YFSETQ. V was pared by 4 bases and J by 0 bases, with 10 bases between. There are 15 residues in the CDR3.

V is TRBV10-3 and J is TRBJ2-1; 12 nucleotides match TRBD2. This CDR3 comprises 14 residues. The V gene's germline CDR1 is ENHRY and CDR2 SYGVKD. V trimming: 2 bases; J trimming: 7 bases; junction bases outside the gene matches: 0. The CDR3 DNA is TGTGCCATCAGTGAGACTAGCGGGAGGAATGAGCAGTTCTTC. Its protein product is CAISETSGRNEQFF.

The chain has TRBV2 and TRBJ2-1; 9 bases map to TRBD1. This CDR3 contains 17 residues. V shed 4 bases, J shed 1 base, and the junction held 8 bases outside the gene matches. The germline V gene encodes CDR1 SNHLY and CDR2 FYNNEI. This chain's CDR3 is CASSGDREVRSYNEQFF. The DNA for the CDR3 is TGTGCCAGCAGTGGGGACAGGGAGGTCAGGTCCTACAATGAGCAGTTCTTC.

DNA of the CDR3: TGCGCCAGCAGCCAATTCATTGCAGGGGGAAAGGAAAAACTGTTTTTT. It encodes CASSQFIAGGKEKLFF. The chain links TRBV4-1 to TRBJ1-4; TRBD1 matches at 7 bases. With V trimmed by 2 bases and J by 8 bases, 11 bases remained unmatched. This CDR3 spans 16 amino acids. Germline CDR1 MGHRA, CDR2 YSYEKL.

DNA of the CDR3: TGTGCCAGCAGCCCTGGACTAGCGGGCTACGAGCAGTACTTC. Translation: CASSPGLAGYEQYF. The J gene is TRBJ2-7, the V gene TRBV5-5; 11 bases line up with TRBD2. This CDR3 is 14 amino acids long. Trimming took 4 bases from V and 3 from J; bases not matched to a gene: 3. Germline V lookup: CDR1 SGHKS, CDR2 YYEKEE (reference sequence).

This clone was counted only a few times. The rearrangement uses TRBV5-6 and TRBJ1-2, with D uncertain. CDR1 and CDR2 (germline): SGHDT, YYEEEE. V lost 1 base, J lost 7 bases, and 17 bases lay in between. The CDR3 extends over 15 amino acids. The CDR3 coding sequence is TGTGCCAGCAGCTTGCGGGGTGGGCTGAAGCTTGGCTACACCTTC. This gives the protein CASSLRGGLKLGYTF.

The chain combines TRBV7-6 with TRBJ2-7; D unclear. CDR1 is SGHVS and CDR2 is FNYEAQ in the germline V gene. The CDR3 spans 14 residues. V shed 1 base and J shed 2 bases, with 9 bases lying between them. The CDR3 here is CASSLDTGPYEQYF. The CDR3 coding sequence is TGTGCCAGCAGCTTAGATACGGGTCCCTACGAGCAGTACTTC.

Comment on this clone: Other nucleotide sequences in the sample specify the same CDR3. CDR3 DNA sequence: TGTGCCAGTCGGACCGGGACTTCTTCCTACAATGAGCAGTTCTTC. Translating gives CASRTGTSSYNEQFF. The chain combines TRBV19 with TRBJ2-1; a weak D match, TRBD2 (6 bases). Germline V gene lookup returns CDR1 LNHDA and CDR2 SQIVND (reference sequence). The CDR3 is 15 residues long. Deletions cut 8 bases from V and 1 base from J, with 15 bases between.

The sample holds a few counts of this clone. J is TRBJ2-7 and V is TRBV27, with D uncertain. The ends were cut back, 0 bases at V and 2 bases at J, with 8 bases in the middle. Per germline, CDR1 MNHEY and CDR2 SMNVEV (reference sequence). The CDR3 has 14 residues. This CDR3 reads CASSLSAGAYEQYF. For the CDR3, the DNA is TGTGCCAGCAGTTTATCAGCAGGTGCCTACGAGCAGTACTTC.

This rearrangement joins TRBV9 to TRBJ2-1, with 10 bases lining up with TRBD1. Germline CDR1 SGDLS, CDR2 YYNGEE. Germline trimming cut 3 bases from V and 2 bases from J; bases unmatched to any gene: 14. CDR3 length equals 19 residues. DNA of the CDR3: TGTGCCAGCAGCGCTTCTCTTCTCCGGGACAGGGGAACCTACAATGAGCAGTTCTTC. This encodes CASSASLLRDRGTYNEQFF.